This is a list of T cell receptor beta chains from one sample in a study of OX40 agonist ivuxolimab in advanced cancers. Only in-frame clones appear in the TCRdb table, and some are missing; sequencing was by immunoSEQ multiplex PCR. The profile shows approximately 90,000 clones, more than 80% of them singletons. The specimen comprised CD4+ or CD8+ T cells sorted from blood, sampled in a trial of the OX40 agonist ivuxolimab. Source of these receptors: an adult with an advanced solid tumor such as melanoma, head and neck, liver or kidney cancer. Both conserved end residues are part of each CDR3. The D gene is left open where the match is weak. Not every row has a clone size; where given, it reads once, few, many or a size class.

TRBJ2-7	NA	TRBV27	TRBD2	CASKPTSGRYEQYF	TGTGCCAGCAAACCGACTAGCGGGAGGTACGAGCAGTACTTC
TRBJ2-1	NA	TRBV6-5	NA	CASSWIVGYNEQFF	TGTGCCAGCAGCTGGATCGTTGGGTACAATGAGCAGTTCTTC
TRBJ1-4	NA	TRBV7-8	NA	CASSLGPQYFEKLFF	TGTGCCAGCAGCTTAGGTCCGCAATACTTTGAAAAACTGTTTTTT
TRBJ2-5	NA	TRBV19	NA	CASSIDTGSETQYF	TGTGCCAGTAGTATAGACACAGGGTCGGAGACCCAGTACTTC
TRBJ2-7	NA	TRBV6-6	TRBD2	CASSYSTSGTYEQYF	TGTGCCAGCAGTTACTCGACTAGCGGGACCTACGAGCAGTACTTC
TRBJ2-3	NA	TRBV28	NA	CASSAGPDLTDTQYF	TGTGCCAGCAGTGCAGGGCCGGACCTCACAGATACGCAGTATTTT
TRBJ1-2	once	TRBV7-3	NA	CASSLRVQGYYGYTF	TGTGCCAGCAGCTTACGTGTACAGGGTTACTATGGCTACACCTTC
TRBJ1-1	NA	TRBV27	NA	CASSLELGGTEAFF	TGTGCCAGCAGTTTAGAGTTGGGTGGGACTGAAGCTTTCTTT
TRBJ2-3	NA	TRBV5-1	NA	CASSFGQWGTDTQYF	TGCGCCAGCAGCTTCGGGCAGTGGGGCACAGATACGCAGTATTTT
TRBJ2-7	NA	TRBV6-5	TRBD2	CASSGREGHEQYF	TGTGCCAGCTCGGGGCGGGAGGGCCACGAGCAGTACTTC
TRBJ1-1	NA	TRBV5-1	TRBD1	CASRMDRASTEAFF	TGCGCCAGCAGGATGGACAGGGCTAGCACTGAAGCTTTCTTT
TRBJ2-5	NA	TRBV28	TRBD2	CASSYSGMIMGETQYF	TGTGCCAGCAGCTACAGCGGGATGATCATGGGGGAGACCCAGTACTTC
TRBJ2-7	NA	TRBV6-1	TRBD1	CASTGQGSYEQYF	TGTGCCAGCACCGGACAGGGCTCCTACGAGCAGTACTTC
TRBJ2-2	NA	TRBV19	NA	CASRPYGVGNTGELFF	TGTGCCAGTAGACCCTATGGTGTAGGGAACACCGGGGAGCTGTTTTTT
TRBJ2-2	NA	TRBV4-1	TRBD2	CASSTPVAGPNTGELFF	TGCGCCAGCAGCACTCCGGTAGCGGGGCCGAACACCGGGGAGCTGTTTTTT
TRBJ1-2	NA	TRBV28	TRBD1	CASSSAGTGGYGYTF	TGTGCCAGCAGTTCGGCCGGGACAGGAGGCTATGGCTACACCTTC
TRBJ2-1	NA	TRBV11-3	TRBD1	CASSPTGAPYNEQFF	TGTGCCAGCAGCCCCACAGGGGCCCCCTACAATGAGCAGTTCTTC
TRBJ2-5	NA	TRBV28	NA	CASSLLGETQYF	TGTGCCAGCAGTTTATTGGGAGAGACCCAGTACTTC
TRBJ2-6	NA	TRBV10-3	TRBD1	CAISDLGTGKAGANVLTF	TGTGCCATCAGTGATTTGGGGACAGGGAAGGCTGGGGCCAACGTCCTGACTTTC
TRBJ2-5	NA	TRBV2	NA	CASRMEGETQYF	TGTGCCAGCAGAATGGAGGGGGAGACCCAGTACTTC
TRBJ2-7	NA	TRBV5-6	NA	CASSSPPLRGYEQYF	TGTGCCAGCAGCTCCCCGCCGCTCAGGGGCTACGAGCAGTACTTC
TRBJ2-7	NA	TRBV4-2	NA	CASSPPLATAYEQYF	TGTGCCAGCAGCCCCCCCCTAGCGACCGCCTACGAGCAGTACTTC
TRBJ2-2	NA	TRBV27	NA	CASRGTNAGELFF	TGTGCCAGCCGCGGGACAAACGCCGGGGAGCTGTTTTTT
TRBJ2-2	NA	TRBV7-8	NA	CASSKSRASGGELFF	TGTGCCAGCAGTAAGAGTAGGGCGTCTGGGGGGGAGCTGTTTTTT
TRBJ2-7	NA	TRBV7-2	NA	CATSYGAVYEQYF	TGTGCCACCTCCTATGGGGCCGTGTACGAGCAGTACTTC
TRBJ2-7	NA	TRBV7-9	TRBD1	CASSWGTGGSYEQYF	TGTGCCAGCAGCTGGGGGACAGGAGGCTCCTACGAGCAGTACTTC
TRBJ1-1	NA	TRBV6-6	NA	CASSLGTGGTEAFF	TGTGCCAGCAGTTTGGGGACGGGAGGGACTGAAGCTTTCTTT
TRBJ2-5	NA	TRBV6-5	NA	CASSPLSFATQYF	TGTGCCAGCAGTCCCCTTTCGTTCGCGACCCAGTACTTC
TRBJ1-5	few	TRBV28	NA	CASSLRHQPQHF	TGTGCCAGCAGTTTACGTCACCAGCCCCAGCATTTT
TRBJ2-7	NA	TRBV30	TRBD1	CAWEDRPNEQYF	TGTGCCTGGGAGGACAGGCCCAACGAGCAGTACTTC
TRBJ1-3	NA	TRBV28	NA	CASSLRGYGNTIYF	TGTGCCAGCAGTTTACGGGGATATGGAAACACCATATATTTT
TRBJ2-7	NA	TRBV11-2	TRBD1	CASSLGQGMGYEQYF	TGTGCCAGCAGCTTAGGACAGGGAATGGGTTACGAGCAGTACTTC
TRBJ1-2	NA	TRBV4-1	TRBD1	CASSRTGQGYGYTF	TGCGCCAGCAGCCGGACAGGACAGGGATATGGCTACACCTTC
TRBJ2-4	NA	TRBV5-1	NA	CASRGGNQEAKNIQYF	TGCGCCAGCAGAGGGGGGAATCAGGAGGCCAAAAACATTCAGTACTTC
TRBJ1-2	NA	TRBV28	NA	CATLQGYNYGYTF	TGTGCCACCCTCCAAGGCTACAACTATGGCTACACCTTC
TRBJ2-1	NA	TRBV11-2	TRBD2	CASSPQTSGSNNEQFF	TGTGCCAGCAGCCCACAAACTAGCGGGAGTAACAATGAGCAGTTCTTC
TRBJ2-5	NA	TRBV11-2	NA	CASSLVGGAGGETQYF	TGTGCCAGCAGCTTAGTAGGCGGTGCAGGGGGGGAGACCCAGTACTTC
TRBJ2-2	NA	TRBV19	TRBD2	CASSRTSGKLNTGELFF	TGTGCCAGTAGTAGGACTAGCGGGAAGTTGAACACCGGGGAGCTGTTTTTT
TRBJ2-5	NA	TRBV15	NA	CATSKGPVETQYF	TGTGCCACCAGCAAGGGCCCCGTAGAGACCCAGTACTTC
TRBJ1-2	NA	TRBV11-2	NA	CASSLAGAGYTF	TGTGCCAGCAGCTTAGCGGGGGCTGGCTACACCTTC
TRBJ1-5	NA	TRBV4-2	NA	CASSQEPRGVGQPQHF	TGTGCCAGCAGCCAAGAACCCAGGGGAGTGGGTCAGCCCCAGCATTTT
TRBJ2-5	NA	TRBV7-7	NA	CASSLDTVQETQYF	TGTGCTAGCAGCTTAGACACAGTCCAAGAGACCCAGTACTTC